The clone carrying this T cell receptor beta chain was counted a few times. Its antigen remains unidentified. The data were obtained in a study of cytomegalovirus exposure and HLA in healthy donors. Study-level results: In a later analysis, a genetic analysis reported fewer productive-TCR N-insertions in an Asian-associated ancestry cluster than the cohort average. A highly shared variant cluster was judged a likely technical artifact.

With 60 Vbeta and 13 Jbeta primers, the PCR was carried out. The assay was immunoSEQ multiplex PCR, and TCRdb's table has in-frame clones only and misses some. The data show approximately 110,000 clones, roughly 73% seen once. Germline V gives CDR1 SNHLY, CDR2 FYNNEI. Unmatched junction bases numbered 10, after V lost 5 bases and J lost 1 base. The CDR3 is 16 residues long. The specimen sequenced was PBMCs. The V call is TRBV2, the J call TRBJ1-1, with 7 bases that match TRBD1. The TCR sequence derives from a woman aged 30 to 39 in good health and CMV-seronegative. CDR3 loop: CASSNRQGKGNTEAFF. The DNA of the CDR3 is TGTGCCAGCAGTAATAGACAGGGTAAAGGGAACACTGAAGCTTTCTTT.